Below, one T cell receptor (beta chain) is given with its context. RNA, at about 0.45 to 1 ug, was reverse transcribed with random hexamers. Amplification of TCR beta CDR3 was carried out by immunoSEQ multiplex PCR, which covered 54 Vbeta and 13 Jbeta segments. Each CDR3 protein is one row after TCRdb ran MiXCR on the immunoSEQ multiplex PCR reads. The sample lists about 150,000 distinct CDR3 sequences, roughly 95% seen once, with 0.07% to 0.1% in the top ten. These data originate in a study of CD8 T cells in Susac syndrome. Losses at the gene ends were 4 bases for V and 7 bases for J; bases not matched to a gene: 10. Germline lookup yields CDR1 SQVTM and CDR2 ANQGSEA. This CDR3 is 15 amino acids long.

What was sequenced was CD4+ T cells from PBMCs. This rearrangement joins TRBV29-1 to TRBJ2-2; 9 nucleotides match TRBD2. The origin of this receptor is a human donor in good health. CDR3 DNA: TGCAGCGTTGGGCCGAGGCTAGCGGGATTCGGGGAGCTGTTTTTT. Its protein is CSVGPRLAGFGELFF.